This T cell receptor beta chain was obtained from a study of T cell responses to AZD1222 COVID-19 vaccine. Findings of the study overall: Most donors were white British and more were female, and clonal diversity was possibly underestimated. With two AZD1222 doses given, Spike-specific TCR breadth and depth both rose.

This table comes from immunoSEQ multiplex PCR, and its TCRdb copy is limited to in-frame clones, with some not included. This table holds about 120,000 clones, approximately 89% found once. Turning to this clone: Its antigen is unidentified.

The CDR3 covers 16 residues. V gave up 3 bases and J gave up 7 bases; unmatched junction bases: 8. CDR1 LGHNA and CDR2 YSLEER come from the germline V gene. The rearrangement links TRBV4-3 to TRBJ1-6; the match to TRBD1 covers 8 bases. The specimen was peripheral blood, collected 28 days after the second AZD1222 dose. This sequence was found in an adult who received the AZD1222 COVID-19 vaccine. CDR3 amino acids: CASSHRYRGDNSPLHF. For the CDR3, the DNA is TGCGCCAGCAGCCACAGATACAGGGGGGACAATTCACCCCTCCACTTT.